Below are 16 T cell receptor beta chains sequenced from a single sample in a study of blood T cells in healthy people across ages. Next came a second PCR, run for about 7 to 12 cycles, which used a sample-barcoded 5' primer along with a J-beta primer mix. Each CDR3 protein gets one entry after TCRdb re-called the 5' RACE reads with MiXCR. The data show more than 800,000 distinct CDR3 sequences, around 26% seen once. Sequencing used blood. The receptors stem from an elderly woman in good health.

The V gene is TRBV6-6, the J gene TRBJ2-1; D ambiguous. The CDR3 sequence is 12 residues long. Between the trimmed V and J ends, which lost 5 bases and 7 bases, there was a span of 9 bases. Germline-derived CDR1 and CDR2 are MNHNY and SVGAGI (reference sequence). The CDR3 region is CASSPRMNEQFF. Here the CDR3 DNA reads TGTGCCAGCAGTCCGAGGATGAATGAGCAGTTCTTC.

This clonotype was counted at least ten times. The rearrangement links TRBV20-1 to TRBJ2-5, with TRBD2 identical over 13 bases. J was trimmed by 5 bases and V by 3 bases; bases with no gene match: 3. The CDR3 has 14 residues. From germline, CDR1 is DFQATT and CDR2 SNEGSKA (reference sequence). CDR3 bases: TGCAGTGCTAGTCTGACTAGCGGGGGGGAGACCCAGTACTTC. Its protein product is CSASLTSGGETQYF.

The V gene is TRBV20-1, the J gene TRBJ1-5; D ambiguous. V lost 2 bases and J lost 3, with 8 bases in between. Per germline, CDR1 DFQATT and CDR2 SNEGSKA (reference sequence). The CDR3 length is 13 residues. The CDR3 sequence is CSARFEHNQPQHF. The CDR3 DNA is TGCAGTGCTAGATTCGAGCACAATCAGCCCCAGCATTTT.

This clonotype was counted ten times or more. The chain uses TRBV20-1 and TRBJ2-1; 10 positions match TRBD2. V shed 3 bases and J 6 bases; nucleotides not matched to a gene: 14. There are 17 residues in the CDR3. Germline CDR1 reads DFQATT; CDR2 reads SNEGSKA (reference sequence). The CDR3 DNA reads as TGCAGTGCTAGTGTCAGACTAGCGGGTGGACCCGGCAATGAGCAGTTCTTC. This sequence encodes CSASVRLAGGPGNEQFF.

The sample holds many counts of this clonotype. V and J are TRBV20-1 and TRBJ2-1; 14 bases map to TRBD2. V lost 7 bases and J lost 5; bases outside the gene matches: 7. CDR1 is DFQATT and CDR2 is SNEGSKA in the germline V gene (reference sequence). The CDR3 is 15 residues long. The CDR3 DNA reads TGCAGTGGGGGACTAGCGGGGGTACCCAACAATGAGCAGTTCTTC. It translates to CSGGLAGVPNNEQFF.

Only a few counts were recorded for this clonotype. The chain employs TRBV2 and TRBJ2-3, with a possible D match to TRBD1 (6 bases). V was pared by 7 bases and J by 1 base, with 18 bases between. The germline CDR1 and CDR2 sequences are SNHLY and FYNNEI. The CDR3 sequence is 16 residues long. For the CDR3, the DNA is TGTGCCAGCAACAGAGAAACAGGGCGCGGCACAGATACGCAGTATTTT. Amino acids: CASNRETGRGTDTQYF.

The table lists this clonotype with many counts. The chain combines TRBV20-1 with TRBJ1-6; TRBD1 matches at 7 bases. The CDR3 covers 14 residues. J was trimmed by 6 bases and V by 5 bases; bases with no gene match: 7. CDR1 and CDR2 from the germline V gene are DFQATT and SNEGSKA (reference sequence). The chain's CDR3 is CSASRDSTNSPLHF. CDR3 sequence (DNA): TGCAGTGCTTCCCGGGACAGTACTAATTCACCCCTCCACTTT.

This chain links TRBV5-5 with TRBJ2-2, with 9 positions matching TRBD1. V shed 0 bases, J shed 6 bases, and the junction held 15 bases outside the gene matches. CDR1 SGHKS and CDR2 YYEKEE come from the germline V gene (reference sequence). The CDR3 consists of 19 residues. The CDR3 protein is CASSLAGTYRGQEAGELFF. CDR3 coding DNA: TGTGCCAGCAGCTTGGCCGGTACTTACAGGGGGCAAGAGGCCGGGGAGCTGTTTTTT.

This clonotype was seen just once. The chain is built from TRBV14 and TRBJ2-1; 7 positions agree with TRBD2. The CDR3 runs 15 residues. V was pared by 2 bases and J by 9 bases, with 10 bases of the junction left unmatched. Germline CDR1 reads SGHDN; CDR2 reads FVKESK. CDR3 loop: CASSQFSGQRGEQFF. CDR3 sequence (DNA): TGTGCCAGCAGCCAATTCTCCGGGCAGCGGGGTGAGCAGTTCTTC.

This clonotype came up many times. This sequence joins TRBV28 and TRBJ2-3, with D possibly being TRBD2 (6 bases). The V and J ends lost 7 bases and 4 bases respectively, with 15 bases between them. Germline assignment: CDR1 MDHEN and CDR2 SYDVKM. The CDR3 is 14 amino acids. CDR3 nucleotides: TGTGCCAGCAAGACTAGATATCGCCCAGATACGCAGTATTTT. This gives the protein CASKTRYRPDTQYF.

This clonotype was found many times. The rearrangement links TRBV6-5 to TRBJ2-7; 8 bases agree with TRBD2. Germline CDR1 reads MNHEY; CDR2 reads SVGAGI. With 2 bases clipped from V and 1 base from J, the junction kept 4 bases outside the gene matches. This CDR3 comprises 15 residues. The CDR3 loop is CASSYVSSGSYEQYF. The DNA of the CDR3 is TGTGCCAGCAGTTACGTGTCTAGCGGGTCCTACGAGCAGTACTTC.

The chain's CDR3 is CSAIPLTSFSLNEQFF. The CDR3 DNA follows: TGCAGTGCCATACCCTTGACAAGCTTCTCCCTCAATGAGCAGTTCTTC. This sequence joins TRBV20-1 and TRBJ2-1; D is unclear. Germline V lookup: CDR1 DFQATT, CDR2 SNEGSKA (reference sequence). The CDR3 extends over 16 amino acids. Trimming took off 6 bases at V and 6 bases at J, with 24 bases between the two ends.

The chain has TRBV9 and TRBJ1-4; D not certain. Trimming left V 0 bases short and J 4 bases short, with 7 bases between. The CDR3 sequence is 14 residues long. CDR1 is SGDLS, CDR2 YYNGEE, per germline. This chain's CDR3 is CASSVGMDNEKLFF. DNA for the CDR3: TGTGCCAGCAGCGTAGGTATGGATAATGAAAAACTGTTTTTT.

The V call is TRBV10-2, the J call TRBJ2-1, with D possibly being TRBD2 (5 bases). V was shortened by 6 bases and J by 9 bases, with 12 bases between the two germline ends. CDR3 length: 12 amino acids. Germline V CDR1 and CDR2: WSHSY, SAAADI. The CDR3 here is CASRTPGGEQFF. CDR3 DNA sequence: TGCGCCAGCAGGACACCTGGAGGTGAGCAGTTCTTC.

This chain connects TRBV12-3 or TRBV12-4 to TRBJ2-3; TRBD2 aligns across 7 bases. CDR3 length: 15 residues. Germline trimming cut 7 bases from V and 3 bases from J; bases unmatched to any gene: 10. Here the CDR3 reads CASTGPREGTDTQYF. CDR3 DNA: TGTGCCAGCACCGGACCCAGGGAGGGTACAGATACGCAGTATTTT.

There are many counts of this clonotype. The rearrangement uses TRBV4-1 and TRBJ1-2; 7 bases are shared with TRBD1. The CDR3 spans 14 residues. Trimming cost V 2 bases and J 6 bases; bases outside gene matches: 6. The V gene's germline CDR1 is MGHRA and CDR2 YSYEKL. The CDR3 loop is CASSQMDRPHGYTF. CDR3 bases: TGCGCCAGCAGCCAAATGGACAGGCCCCATGGCTACACCTTC.